A single sample is the source of the 20 T cell receptor beta chains below, sequenced in a study of T cell repertoires in cytomegalovirus infection. These receptors have no known antigen. TCRdb recomputed calls from the reads with MiXCR, one row per CDR3 protein. The table has 650,000 to 900,000 distinct CDR3 sequences, almost 30% seen once. This specimen was cultured CD8+ T cells from PBMCs, taken from culture after CMV antigen stimulation. The receptor source for this set is a human donor in good health (CMV status not recorded). Some clones in this sample may be carry-over from other donors' samples.

The chain employs TRBV19 and TRBJ1-5, with 8 bases fitting TRBD1. V shed 7 bases and J 6 bases; nucleotides not matched to a gene: 5. This CDR3 is 13 amino acids long. Germline V lookup: CDR1 LNHDA, CDR2 SQIVND (reference sequence). The CDR3 DNA follows: TGTGCCAGTAACCGACAGGGGCCTCAGCCCCAGCATTTT. This codes for CASNRQGPQPQHF. Complete variable domain (other parts from reference TRBV19 and TRBJ1-5): DGGITQSPKYLFRKEGQNVTLSCEQNLNHDAMYWYRQDPGQGLRLIYYSQIVNDFQKGDIAEGYSVSREKKESFPLTVTSAQKNPTAFYLCASNRQGPQPQHFGDGTRLSIL.

The chain combines TRBV11-3 with TRBJ2-2; D is perhaps TRBD2 (6 bases). The length of the CDR3 is 15 residues. With 5 bases removed from V and 6 bases from J, the gap between germline ends came to 16 bases. The germline V gene has CDR1 SGHNT and CDR2 YENEEA. This CDR3 is CASSQEAGYPGELFF. DNA for the CDR3: TGTGCCAGCAGCCAAGAGGCGGGGTACCCCGGGGAGCTGTTTTTT.

This clonotype was observed a handful of times. The chain has TRBV6-4 and TRBJ1-2; TRBD1 matches 10 bases. The germline V gene has CDR1 MRHNA and CDR2 SNTAGT. The J segment lost 2 bases and the V segment lost 4 bases, leaving 10 bases of the junction unmatched. The CDR3 is made up of 17 amino acids. As DNA, the CDR3 is TGTGCCAGCAGTGCCTCGATCGACAGGGGGCCGAACTATGGCTACACCTTC. This sequence encodes CASSASIDRGPNYGYTF.

This clonotype was detected only a few times. The chain is built from TRBV14 and TRBJ2-7, with TRBD1 identical over 11 bases. CDR1 and CDR2 (germline): SGHDN, FVKESK. The J segment lost 3 bases and the V segment lost 4 bases, leaving 5 bases of the junction unmatched. CDR3 length equals 15 residues. The CDR3 sequence is CASSPPGQGVYEQYF. The CDR3 nucleotides are TGTGCCAGCAGCCCGCCGGGACAGGGGGTCTACGAGCAGTACTTC. Full variable domain (rest looked up from reference TRBV14 and TRBJ2-7): EAGVTQFPSHSVIEKGQTVTLRCDPISGHDNLYWYRRVMGKEIKFLLHFVKESKQDESGMPNNRFLAERTGGTYSTLKVQPAELEDSGVYFCASSPPGQGVYEQYFGPGTRLTVT.

This clonotype was recorded at least ten times. V and J are TRBV7-8 and TRBJ2-3; 9 bases map to TRBD2. Germline trimming cut 6 bases from V and 5 bases from J; bases unmatched to any gene: 9. CDR1 SGHVS and CDR2 FQNEAQ come from the germline V gene. The CDR3 spans 15 residues. The CDR3 sequence: CASRTSAGGIDTQYF. As DNA, the CDR3 is TGTGCCAGCAGAACGAGTGCGGGGGGGATAGATACGCAGTATTTT.

The CDR3 region is CSASSLGYKAFF. The DNA of the CDR3 is TGCAGTGCTAGTAGTTTGGGATATAAAGCTTTCTTT. The chain links TRBV20-1 to TRBJ1-1; D unclear. The CDR3 consists of 12 residues. Trimming pared 3 bases from V and 9 bases from J, leaving 14 bases between. In germline, CDR1 is DFQATT, CDR2 SNEGSKA (reference sequence).

The genes are TRBV6-1 and TRBJ2-2; 8 bases agree with TRBD1. Per germline, CDR1 MNHNS and CDR2 SASEGT. Trimming removed 8 bases from V and 0 bases from J; junction bases left unmatched: 8. The CDR3 covers 16 residues. The CDR3 DNA follows: TGTGCCAGCCTCACCGAACAGGGGGCGAACACCGGGGAGCTGTTTTTT. Translating it yields CASLTEQGANTGELFF.

This clonotype has ten or more counts. The chain recombines TRBV2 with TRBJ2-1; no reliable D call. The CDR3 has 16 amino acids. The germline CDR1 and CDR2 sequences are SNHLY and FYNNEI. The V end was cut by 7 bases, the J end by 0 bases, with 16 bases between. This chain's CDR3 is CASNSFGQPSYNEQFF. DNA of the CDR3: TGTGCCAGCAATTCCTTCGGCCAACCCTCCTACAATGAGCAGTTCTTC.

The chain couples TRBV27 to TRBJ2-2; the D gene is possibly TRBD2 (6 bases). V was cut by 2 bases and J by 6 bases, with 13 bases left in between. The CDR3 covers 15 residues. Germline CDR1 is MNHEY and CDR2 is SMNVEV (reference sequence). The CDR3 coding sequence is TGTGCCAGCAGTTTAAGTGGGGGGTCCCCCGGGGAGCTGTTTTTT. This encodes CASSLSGGSPGELFF.

This rearrangement joins TRBV27 to TRBJ2-7, with a possible D match to TRBD1 (6 bases). Germline loops: CDR1 MNHEY, CDR2 SMNVEV (reference sequence). This CDR3 is built from 14 residues. Here the CDR3 DNA reads TGTGCCGGCAGACCCGGGACAACTTCGAGTGAGCAGTACGTC. Its translation: CAGRPGTTSSEQYV.

This chain uses TRBV4-3 with TRBJ2-3, with 9 bases identical to TRBD2. Germline-derived CDR1 and CDR2 are LGHNA and YSLEER. Trimming at V came to 0 bases and at J to 1 base, leaving 8 bases not matched to a gene. The CDR3 is 18 residues long. The DNA of the CDR3 is TGCGCCAGCAGCCAAGATCCTTTAGCGGGGGCCCGCACAGATACGCAGTATTTT. Its translation: CASSQDPLAGARTDTQYF.

The V gene is TRBV7-9, the J gene TRBJ2-1; TRBD2 might be the D (6 bases). Trimming stripped 4 bases from V and 8 bases from J, with 18 bases between. The CDR3 length is 15 residues. Germline V gene sequence: CDR1 SEHNR, CDR2 FQNEAQ (reference sequence). CDR3 protein: CASSSSSGVVDEQFF. The CDR3 DNA is TGTGCCAGCAGCTCCTCGTCGGGAGTAGTCGATGAGCAGTTCTTC.

The count of this clonotype is one. V gene TRBV19 combines with J gene TRBJ1-3; perhaps TRBD1 as D (5 bases). The CDR3 length is 17 residues. Germline V lookup: CDR1 LNHDA, CDR2 SQIVND (reference sequence). V was cut by 6 bases and J by 0 bases, with 18 bases left in between. For the CDR3, the DNA is TGTGCCAGTAGCAGTGACGGACGGGGGAGCTCTGGAAACACCATATATTTT. It specifies CASSSDGRGSSGNTIYF.

This CDR3 reads CASSPATGQGGGYTF. The DNA of the CDR3 is TGTGCCAGCAGCCCTGCCACAGGGCAGGGCGGTGGCTACACCTTC. The rearrangement links TRBV5-4 to TRBJ1-2; TRBD1 is a possible D gene (6 bases). Trimming shortened V by 4 bases and J by 7 bases, and 20 bases separated the two germline ends. The length of the CDR3 is 15 residues. Germline CDR1 and CDR2: SGHNT and YYREEE (reference sequence).

This chain links TRBV27 with TRBJ2-1; unclear D gene. Per the germline V gene, CDR1 is MNHEY and CDR2 is SMNVEV (reference sequence). Trimming cost V 5 bases and J 2 bases, with 13 bases left between them. The CDR3 is made up of 15 amino acids. The CDR3 region is CASSLAPIAYNEQFF. The CDR3 coding sequence is TGTGCCAGCAGTCTGGCCCCGATTGCCTACAATGAGCAGTTCTTC.

This chain connects TRBV12-3 or TRBV12-4 to TRBJ2-7; 8 bases match TRBD1. The CDR3 runs 17 residues. J lost 0 bases, V lost 10 bases, and 17 bases had no gene match. The CDR3 DNA reads as TGTGCCACCCAACCGAGCCCCACAGGGGGAAACTCCTACGAGCAGTACGTC. The encoded protein is CATQPSPTGGNSYEQYV.

The CDR3 nucleotides are TGTGCCATCAGTGCCCAGGGGAGCAATCAGCCCCAGCATTTT. Its translation is CAISAQGSNQPQHF. V is TRBV10-3 and J is TRBJ1-5; a possible D gene is TRBD1 (6 bases). This CDR3 region has 14 residues. V lost 4 bases, J lost 1 base, and 8 bases lay in between. Per germline, CDR1 ENHRY and CDR2 SYGVKD.

V usage is TRBV5-5 and J usage is TRBJ1-1; maybe TRBD1 (5 bases). Trimming left V 4 bases short and J 3 bases short, with 13 bases between. Germline V gene sequence: CDR1 SGHKS, CDR2 YYEKEE (reference sequence). CDR3 length: 14 residues. CDR3 in amino acids: CASSPWLGDTEAFF. CDR3 in DNA: TGTGCCAGCAGCCCTTGGCTGGGGGACACTGAAGCTTTCTTT.

CDR3 sequence (DNA): TGCAGTGCGGAGACAGGGGGCGCGTTAGGCTACACCTTC. Protein: CSAETGGALGYTF. The chain has TRBV20-1 and TRBJ1-2, with 10 positions matching TRBD1. The CDR3 extends over 13 amino acids. Germline V gene lookup returns CDR1 DFQATT and CDR2 SNEGSKA (reference sequence). Trimming took 6 bases from V and 8 from J; bases not matched to a gene: 9.

This chain links TRBV3-1 with TRBJ2-5, with D possibly matching TRBD1 (6 bases). The germline V gene has CDR1 LGHDT and CDR2 YNNKEL (reference sequence). The CDR3 is 16 amino acids. The V gene lost 5 bases and the J gene lost 3 bases, with 19 bases spanning the gap. CDR3 residues: CASSFWTELVEETQYF. In DNA, the CDR3 is TGTGCCAGCAGCTTTTGGACAGAACTAGTGGAAGAGACCCAGTACTTC.